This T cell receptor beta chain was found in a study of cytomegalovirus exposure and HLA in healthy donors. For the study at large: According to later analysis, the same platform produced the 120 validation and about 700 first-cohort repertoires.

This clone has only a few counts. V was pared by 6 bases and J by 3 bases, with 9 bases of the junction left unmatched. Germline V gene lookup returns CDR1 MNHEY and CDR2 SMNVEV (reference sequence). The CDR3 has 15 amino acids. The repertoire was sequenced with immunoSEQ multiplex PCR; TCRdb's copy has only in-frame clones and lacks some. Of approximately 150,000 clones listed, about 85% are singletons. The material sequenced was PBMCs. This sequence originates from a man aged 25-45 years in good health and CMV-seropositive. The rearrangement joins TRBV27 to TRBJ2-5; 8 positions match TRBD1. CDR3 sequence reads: CASRPLRGREETQYF. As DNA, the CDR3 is TGTGCCAGCAGGCCCCTCAGGGGGCGGGAAGAGACCCAGTACTTC.